These T cell receptor beta chains were read from a single sample in a study of shared clonotypes between healthy human individuals. Produced via immunoSEQ multiplex PCR; TCRdb's table is partial and in-frame only. The table includes hundreds of thousands of clones, roughly 96% detected once. Input material: naive CD8+ T cells sorted from blood. Receptors originate from a woman in her 30s in good health. CDR3s include the opening cysteine and the closing phenylalanine or tryptophan. Fields, in order: V gene, J gene, D gene, clone size, CDR3 DNA, CDR3 protein. The D gene is left open where the match is weak. Clone size appears in some rows only: once, few, many, or a class for an expanded clone.

v_gene: TRBV5-6; j_gene: TRBJ1-1; d_gene: -; abundance: -; CDR3nt: TGTGCCAGCAGCTCAATGACAGGTCGGAAATCTGAAGCTTTCTTT; CDR3aa: CASSSMTGRKSEAFF
v_gene: TRBV19; j_gene: TRBJ2-1; d_gene: -; abundance: -; CDR3nt: TGTGCCAGTAGTGGGACCTCCGGCGGCTCCTACAATGAGCAGTTCTTC; CDR3aa: CASSGTSGGSYNEQFF
v_gene: TRBV13; j_gene: TRBJ2-7; d_gene: TRBD2; abundance: -; CDR3nt: TGTGCCAGCAGCGATACCGCGGGACTAGCGGGAGGCTACGAGCAGTACTTC; CDR3aa: CASSDTAGLAGGYEQYF
v_gene: TRBV18; j_gene: TRBJ2-7; d_gene: -; abundance: -; CDR3nt: TGTGCCAGCTCACCACCGGGGGAGGTCTACGAGCAGTACTTC; CDR3aa: CASSPPGEVYEQYF
v_gene: TRBV27; j_gene: TRBJ1-1; d_gene: -; abundance: -; CDR3nt: TGTACCAGCAGTATAGGGACCTACACTGAAGCTTTCTTT; CDR3aa: CTSSIGTYTEAFF
v_gene: TRBV5-4; j_gene: TRBJ2-7; d_gene: TRBD2; abundance: -; CDR3nt: TGTGCCAGCAGCATGAGCGGGATCGCGTACGAGCAGTACTTC; CDR3aa: CASSMSGIAYEQYF
v_gene: TRBV28; j_gene: TRBJ2-1; d_gene: -; abundance: -; CDR3nt: TGTGCCAGCAGCCTTGGGACCGGGAGCCCCAATGAGCAGTTCTTC; CDR3aa: CASSLGTGSPNEQFF
v_gene: TRBV25-1; j_gene: TRBJ2-5; d_gene: -; abundance: -; CDR3nt: TGTGCCAGCAGTGAATTTGGATCGCTCGCCCGAGAGACCCAGTACTTC; CDR3aa: CASSEFGSLARETQYF
v_gene: TRBV11-2; j_gene: TRBJ1-1; d_gene: TRBD1; abundance: -; CDR3nt: TGTGCCAGCAGCTTCGACAGGGGGTACACTGAAGCTTTCTTT; CDR3aa: CASSFDRGYTEAFF
v_gene: TRBV28; j_gene: TRBJ1-5; d_gene: -; abundance: many; CDR3nt: TGTGCCAGCAGTTTACGTGCCTACCGGCCCCAGCATTTT; CDR3aa: CASSLRAYRPQHF
v_gene: TRBV9; j_gene: TRBJ1-2; d_gene: -; abundance: -; CDR3nt: TGTGCCAGCAGCACGGGACTCCATGGCTACACCTTC; CDR3aa: CASSTGLHGYTF
v_gene: TRBV10-3; j_gene: TRBJ1-1; d_gene: -; abundance: -; CDR3nt: TGTGCCATCAGTGACAGAATGAACACTGAAGCTTTCTTT; CDR3aa: CAISDRMNTEAFF
v_gene: TRBV5-6; j_gene: TRBJ1-3; d_gene: -; abundance: -; CDR3nt: TGTGCCAGCAGCTATAGTTGGGACTCTGGAAACACCATATATTTT; CDR3aa: CASSYSWDSGNTIYF
v_gene: TRBV2; j_gene: TRBJ2-5; d_gene: -; abundance: -; CDR3nt: TGTGCCAGAACTGGGGACACCCAAGAGACCCAGTACTTC; CDR3aa: CARTGDTQETQYF
v_gene: TRBV11-2; j_gene: TRBJ1-1; d_gene: -; abundance: -; CDR3nt: TGTGCCAGCAGCTTAGAATTTGGCCAGGACTCGAACACTGAAGCTTTCTTT; CDR3aa: CASSLEFGQDSNTEAFF
v_gene: TRBV6-1; j_gene: TRBJ2-1; d_gene: TRBD2; abundance: -; CDR3nt: TGTGCCAGCAGTGAAGTAGGGCTAGCGGGAAGATGGGATGAGCAGTTCTTC; CDR3aa: CASSEVGLAGRWDEQFF
v_gene: TRBV28; j_gene: TRBJ1-2; d_gene: TRBD1; abundance: -; CDR3nt: TGTGCCAGCAGTTTACGCACAGGGGGTCTTAACTATGGCTACACCTTC; CDR3aa: CASSLRTGGLNYGYTF
v_gene: TRBV5-5; j_gene: TRBJ2-1; d_gene: TRBD2; abundance: -; CDR3nt: TGTGCCAGCCTTGGAGCGGGAGAGCAGTTCTTC; CDR3aa: CASLGAGEQFF
v_gene: TRBV4-2; j_gene: TRBJ2-7; d_gene: -; abundance: -; CDR3nt: TGTGCCAGCAGCCAGGCGCCGATCTCGGAGGGGGGCGAGCAGTACTTC; CDR3aa: CASSQAPISEGGEQYF
v_gene: TRBV11-2; j_gene: TRBJ2-1; d_gene: -; abundance: -; CDR3nt: TGTGCCAGCAGCTTAGATCTGGAGTTTGTCAATGAGCAGTTCTTC; CDR3aa: CASSLDLEFVNEQFF
v_gene: TRBV19; j_gene: TRBJ2-7; d_gene: TRBD1; abundance: -; CDR3nt: TGTGCCAGTAGTGTACGAGGGGGACAGACCTACGAGCAGTACTTC; CDR3aa: CASSVRGGQTYEQYF
v_gene: TRBV7-9; j_gene: TRBJ2-3; d_gene: TRBD2; abundance: -; CDR3nt: TGTGCCAGCAGCCAGGGACTAGCGGGAGGCTTGGATACGCAGTATTTT; CDR3aa: CASSQGLAGGLDTQYF
v_gene: TRBV27; j_gene: TRBJ2-3; d_gene: TRBD2; abundance: -; CDR3nt: TGTGCCAGCAGTTTTAGCGGGAGTGATGATACGCAGTATTTT; CDR3aa: CASSFSGSDDTQYF
v_gene: TRBV27; j_gene: TRBJ2-7; d_gene: TRBD1; abundance: -; CDR3nt: TGTGCCAGCAGTTGGTCCGGGACAGCCTCCTACGAGCAGTACTTC; CDR3aa: CASSWSGTASYEQYF
v_gene: TRBV7-3; j_gene: TRBJ2-3; d_gene: -; abundance: -; CDR3nt: TGTGCCAGCAGCCCCACAGGGATGGGGGCAGATACGCAGTATTTT; CDR3aa: CASSPTGMGADTQYF
v_gene: TRBV30; j_gene: TRBJ1-1; d_gene: TRBD1; abundance: -; CDR3nt: TGTGCCTGGAGCGATAATACAGGGGGGTGGAACACTGAAGCTTTCTTT; CDR3aa: CAWSDNTGGWNTEAFF
v_gene: TRBV28; j_gene: TRBJ2-5; d_gene: -; abundance: -; CDR3nt: TGTGCCAGCAGTTTCCGGCTAGTGGGAGAGACCCAGTACTTC; CDR3aa: CASSFRLVGETQYF
v_gene: TRBV6-6; j_gene: TRBJ2-7; d_gene: TRBD2; abundance: -; CDR3nt: TGTGCCAGCAGTTATCCACTAGCGGGACCCTACGAGCAGTACTTC; CDR3aa: CASSYPLAGPYEQYF
v_gene: TRBV30; j_gene: TRBJ1-1; d_gene: -; abundance: -; CDR3nt: TGTGCCTGGAGCTTAACCACAGGGAACACTGAAGCTTTCTTT; CDR3aa: CAWSLTTGNTEAFF
v_gene: TRBV5-1; j_gene: TRBJ2-7; d_gene: -; abundance: -; CDR3nt: TGCGCCAGCAGCTTGGCCCTAGGGGGGTACGAGCAGTACTTC; CDR3aa: CASSLALGGYEQYF
v_gene: TRBV5-4; j_gene: TRBJ2-3; d_gene: TRBD1; abundance: -; CDR3nt: TGTGCCAGCAGTCGGGGGACAGGGGGCACAGATACGCAGTATTTT; CDR3aa: CASSRGTGGTDTQYF
v_gene: TRBV27; j_gene: TRBJ1-1; d_gene: -; abundance: few; CDR3nt: TGTGCCAGCAGTCCCTGGGACGGGAACACTGAAGCTTTCTTT; CDR3aa: CASSPWDGNTEAFF
v_gene: TRBV7-6; j_gene: TRBJ2-3; d_gene: -; abundance: -; CDR3nt: TGTGCCAGCAGCCTAAGGACAGAGGGGGATACGCAGTATTTT; CDR3aa: CASSLRTEGDTQYF
v_gene: TRBV27; j_gene: TRBJ1-2; d_gene: TRBD1; abundance: -; CDR3nt: TGTGCCAGCAGTCCAACGGGACAGGGATATCAGTACGGCTACACCTTC; CDR3aa: CASSPTGQGYQYGYTF
v_gene: TRBV2; j_gene: TRBJ2-7; d_gene: -; abundance: -; CDR3nt: TGTGCCAGCAGCAACAGGTTTGAAGACGAGCAGTACTTC; CDR3aa: CASSNRFEDEQYF
v_gene: TRBV9; j_gene: TRBJ2-5; d_gene: TRBD1; abundance: -; CDR3nt: TGTGCCAGCAGCGGCCCCACAGGGGTACAGGGCGAGACCCAGTACTTC; CDR3aa: CASSGPTGVQGETQYF
v_gene: TRBV19; j_gene: TRBJ2-1; d_gene: TRBD2; abundance: -; CDR3nt: TGTGCCAGTAGGACTAGCGGATACAATGAGCAGTTCTTC; CDR3aa: CASRTSGYNEQFF
v_gene: TRBV7-6; j_gene: TRBJ2-1; d_gene: -; abundance: -; CDR3nt: TGTGCCAGCAGCTTAGAGGTCTACGGGACTTCAAACTCCTACAATGAGCAGTTCTTC; CDR3aa: CASSLEVYGTSNSYNEQFF
v_gene: TRBV27; j_gene: TRBJ2-2; d_gene: -; abundance: -; CDR3nt: TGTGCCAGCACTACTACCGGTAGGGGCTTCCTGAACACCGGGGAGCTGTTTTTT; CDR3aa: CASTTTGRGFLNTGELFF
v_gene: TRBV5-4; j_gene: TRBJ2-1; d_gene: -; abundance: -; CDR3nt: TGTGCCAGCAGCTGGGCGAGGGCGAATGAGCAGTTCTTC; CDR3aa: CASSWARANEQFF
v_gene: TRBV30; j_gene: TRBJ2-3; d_gene: TRBD2; abundance: -; CDR3nt: TGTGCCTGGAGTCCCGGGGCTAGCGGGAGCGATACGCAGTATTTT; CDR3aa: CAWSPGASGSDTQYF
v_gene: TRBV7-9; j_gene: TRBJ1-1; d_gene: -; abundance: -; CDR3nt: TGTGCCAGCAGCTCCCTCCCGCGAGGGCCTGAAGCTTTCTTT; CDR3aa: CASSSLPRGPEAFF
v_gene: TRBV7-9; j_gene: TRBJ1-1; d_gene: TRBD1; abundance: -; CDR3nt: TGTGCCAGCAGCTTAGGGTTCGACAGGGAGCTCTGGGAAGCTTTCTTT; CDR3aa: CASSLGFDRELWEAFF
v_gene: TRBV13; j_gene: TRBJ2-7; d_gene: -; abundance: -; CDR3nt: TGTGCCAGCAGGCTTAAGGGTTCCTACGAGCAGTACTTC; CDR3aa: CASRLKGSYEQYF
v_gene: TRBV5-4; j_gene: TRBJ1-1; d_gene: -; abundance: -; CDR3nt: TGTGCCAGCAGCAGTACGACCGAAGCTTTCTTT; CDR3aa: CASSSTTEAFF